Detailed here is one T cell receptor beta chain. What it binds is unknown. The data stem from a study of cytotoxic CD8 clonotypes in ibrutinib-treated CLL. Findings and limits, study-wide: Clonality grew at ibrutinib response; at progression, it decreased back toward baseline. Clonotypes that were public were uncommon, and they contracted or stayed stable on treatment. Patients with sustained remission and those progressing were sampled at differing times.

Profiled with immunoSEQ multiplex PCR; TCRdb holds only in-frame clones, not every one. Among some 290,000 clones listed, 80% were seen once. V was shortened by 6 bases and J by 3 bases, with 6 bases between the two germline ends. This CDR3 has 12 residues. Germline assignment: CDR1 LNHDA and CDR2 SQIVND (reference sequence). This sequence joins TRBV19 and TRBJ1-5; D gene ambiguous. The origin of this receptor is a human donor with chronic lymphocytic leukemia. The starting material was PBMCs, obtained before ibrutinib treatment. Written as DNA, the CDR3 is TGTGCCAGTAGGGTGTTCAATCAGCCCCAGCATTTT. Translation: CASRVFNQPQHF.